What follows are 12 T cell receptor beta chains derived from one specimen sequenced in a study of radiotherapy plus CTLA-4 blockade in lung cancer. Method: immunoSEQ multiplex PCR; TCRdb's copy keeps in-frame clones and lacks some. The sample lists approximately 60,000 clones; approximately 77% were seen once. Sequences were derived from peripheral blood, sampled from a patient treated with radiotherapy plus ipilimumab. The receptors derive from a human donor with non-small cell lung cancer who had a complete response to radiotherapy plus ipilimumab.

CDR3: CASSTGGSNQPQHF. The CDR3 DNA sequence: TGTGCCAGCAGCACAGGGGGAAGCAATCAGCCCCAGCATTTT. The chain has TRBV28 and TRBJ1-5; 8 nucleotides align to TRBD1. The CDR3 has 14 amino acids. From germline, CDR1 is MDHEN and CDR2 SYDVKM. The V and J ends lost 6 bases and 1 base, in that order; junction bases with no gene match: 2.

This sequence joins TRBV7-9 and TRBJ2-1; D not resolved. The CDR3 covers 12 residues. In germline, CDR1 is SEHNR, CDR2 FQNEAQ (reference sequence). Trimming pared 5 bases from V and 7 bases from J, leaving 9 bases between. The CDR3: CASSEPSNEQFF. CDR3 in DNA: TGTGCCAGCAGCGAACCCAGTAATGAGCAGTTCTTC.

This clone was seen a few times. The CDR3 DNA reads TGTGCCATCAGCCCGACAGGGGCTAACTATGGCTACACCTTC. Protein: CAISPTGANYGYTF. This chain uses TRBV10-3 with TRBJ1-2; 8 nucleotides agree with TRBD1. The V gene's germline CDR1 is ENHRY and CDR2 SYGVKD. This CDR3 spans 14 amino acids. V shed 6 bases and J 0 bases; nucleotides not matched to a gene: 3.

This rearrangement joins TRBV7-6 to TRBJ2-2, with D unclear. Deletions cut 4 bases from V and 1 base from J, with 13 bases between. The CDR3 is 16 amino acids. Germline assignment: CDR1 SGHVS and CDR2 FNYEAQ. The CDR3 DNA reads as TGTGCCAGCAGCTACAGCTTTACGATGAACACCGGGGAGCTGTTTTTT. Translation gives CASSYSFTMNTGELFF.

In this sample, this clone turned up a few times. The genes are TRBV10-3 and TRBJ2-3; 7 nucleotides align to TRBD2. CDR1 is ENHRY and CDR2 is SYGVKD in the germline V gene. The junction had 8 bases not matched to a gene; V was cut back by 7 bases and J by 1 base. The CDR3 has 15 residues. CDR3: CAIIGGDSGTDTQYF. The CDR3 DNA reads as TGTGCCATCATTGGGGGGGACTCCGGCACAGATACGCAGTATTTT.

The CDR3 nucleotides are TGTGCCTGGAGTGTCTGGGGGCCGGGGAGTGAAAAACTGTTTTTT. Encoded protein: CAWSVWGPGSEKLFF. This chain connects TRBV30 to TRBJ1-4; weak D call: TRBD1 (6 bases). Germline V lookup: CDR1 GTSNPN, CDR2 SVGIG (reference sequence). V lost 0 bases to trimming and J lost 7 bases, with 15 bases between them. The CDR3 has 15 amino acids.

The gene calls are TRBV7-6 and TRBJ1-3, with D hard to call. The CDR3 contains 14 residues. Deletions cut 4 bases from V and 2 bases from J, with 9 bases between. The V gene's germline CDR1 is SGHVS and CDR2 FNYEAQ. This chain's CDR3 is CASSSSTTGNTIYF. The CDR3 DNA follows: TGTGCCAGCAGCTCTTCGACTACTGGAAACACCATATATTTT.

This sequence joins TRBV5-1 and TRBJ1-1; D not resolved. Trimming took 1 base from V and 1 from J, leaving 8 bases between them. CDR1 is SGHRS, CDR2 YFSETQ, per germline. This CDR3 has 14 amino acids. CDR3: CASSLSAQNTEAFF. DNA for the CDR3: TGCGCCAGCAGCTTGAGTGCACAGAACACTGAAGCTTTCTTT. Supplemented by reference TRBV5-1 and TRBJ1-1, the full variable domain reads KAGVTQTPRYLIKTRGQQVTLSCSPISGHRSVSWYQQTPGQGLQFLFEYFSETQRNKGNFPGRFSGRQFSNSRSEMNVSTLELGDSALYLCASSLSAQNTEAFFGQGTRLTVV.

The table lists this clone with a few counts. This chain uses TRBV5-5 with TRBJ2-7; D possibly uses TRBD1 or TRBD2 (7 bases each). This CDR3 is built from 15 residues. The germline V gene encodes CDR1 SGHKS and CDR2 YYEKEE (reference sequence). V lost 4 bases and J 4 bases, leaving 18 bases between the germline ends. The CDR3 bases are TGTGCCAGCAGCACTGGGGAGGGGGCCTGGTACGAGCAGTACTTC. Translating it yields CASSTGEGAWYEQYF. The entire variable domain, with the rest obtained from reference TRBV5-5 and TRBJ2-7, is as follows: DAGVTQSPTHLIKTRGQQVTLRCSPISGHKSVSWYQQVLGQGPQFIFQYYEKEERGRGNFPDRFSARQFPNYSSELNVNALLLGDSALYLCASSTGEGAWYEQYFGPGTRLTVT.

This chain connects TRBV7-9 to TRBJ1-1; 12 bases agree with TRBD1. After removal of 7 bases from V and 6 bases from J, the junction contained 6 bases not matched to a gene. The CDR3 runs 14 residues. The V gene's germline CDR1 is SEHNR and CDR2 FQNEAQ (reference sequence). CDR3 nucleotide sequence: TGTGCCAGCACCATGGGACAGGGGGCGCCTGAAGCTTTCTTT. It codes for CASTMGQGAPEAFF.

This chain connects TRBV19 to TRBJ1-5; no clear D. Germline CDR1 is LNHDA and CDR2 is SQIVND (reference sequence). This CDR3 has 14 amino acids. Trimming took off 0 bases at V and 9 bases at J, with 12 bases between the two ends. This chain's CDR3 is CASSIDRYSGPQHF. The CDR3 DNA sequence: TGTGCCAGTAGTATAGATCGGTATTCAGGGCCCCAGCATTTT.

The chain joins TRBV19 to TRBJ1-4; possible D gene TRBD1, 5 bases. Trimming shortened V by 4 bases and J by 4 bases, and 10 bases separated the two germline ends. CDR1 is LNHDA, CDR2 SQIVND, per germline (reference sequence). CDR3 length: 14 amino acids. CDR3 nucleotide sequence: TGTGCCAGTAGTAGCCCCGGGGGTAATGAAAAACTGTTTTTT. It codes for CASSSPGGNEKLFF. Full variable domain (outside the CDR3, taken from reference TRBV19 and TRBJ1-4): DGGITQSPKYLFRKEGQNVTLSCEQNLNHDAMYWYRQDPGQGLRLIYYSQIVNDFQKGDIAEGYSVSREKKESFPLTVTSAQKNPTAFYLCASSSPGGNEKLFFGSGTQLSVL.